The 23 T cell receptor beta chains below all came from one sample that was sequenced in a study of cytomegalovirus exposure and HLA in healthy donors. The PCR was carried out with 60 Vbeta primers and 13 Jbeta primers. Profiled with immunoSEQ multiplex PCR; TCRdb holds only in-frame clones, not every one. The sample shows around 140,000 clones, 75% of them seen only once. Sequences were obtained from PBMCs. The origin of the receptors is a man between 25 and 39 years old in good health and CMV-seronegative.

As for this clone: One junction end disagrees with the germline gene, perhaps due to a read error. The gene calls are TRBV7-9 and TRBJ1-5; 8 bases map to TRBD1. The CDR3 is 16 residues long. Germline V lookup: CDR1 SEHNR, CDR2 FQNEAQ (reference sequence). CDR3 loop: CSSSPSGDRFLQPQHF. The CDR3 bases are TGTTCCAGCAGCCCCTCCGGGGACAGGTTCTTGCAGCCCCAGCATTTT.

The rearrangement joins TRBV19 to TRBJ2-5, with TRBD2 matching 13 bases. The germline CDR1 and CDR2 sequences are LNHDA and SQIVND (reference sequence). The ends lost 8 bases at V and 5 bases at J; junction bases unmatched: 5. CDR3 length equals 14 residues. The CDR3 DNA reads as TGTGCCAGTTGTCGGACTAGCGGGAGTGAGACCCAGTACTTC. This encodes CASCRTSGSETQYF. Filled out from reference TRBV19 and TRBJ2-5, the complete variable domain reads DGGITQSPKYLFRKEGQNVTLSCEQNLNHDAMYWYRQDPGQGLRLIYYSQIVNDFQKGDIAEGYSVSREKKESFPLTVTSAQKNPTAFYLCASCRTSGSETQYFGPGTRLLVL.

This clone was seen a few times. The chain combines TRBV6-5 with TRBJ1-2; D is possibly TRBD1 (5 bases). Germline V gene data show CDR1 as MNHEY and CDR2 as SVGAGI. This CDR3 comprises 13 residues. Trimming took 2 bases from V and 4 from J, leaving 8 bases between them. The CDR3 region is CASSYPDSYGYTF. The DNA for the CDR3 is TGTGCCAGCAGTTACCCCGACAGCTATGGCTACACCTTC.

The chain carries TRBV27 and TRBJ2-7; D might be TRBD1 (6 bases). Trimming shortened V by 6 bases and J by 2 bases, and 8 bases separated the two germline ends. Germline CDR1 MNHEY, CDR2 SMNVEV (reference sequence). This CDR3 has 12 amino acids. The CDR3 region is CASRSGAYEQYF. The CDR3 region has the DNA TGTGCCAGCAGGTCAGGGGCCTACGAGCAGTACTTC.

This clone was seen more than once but under ten times. This chain links TRBV5-6 with TRBJ1-5; no clear D gene. V dropped 3 bases and J dropped 4 bases, with 14 bases sitting between them. The CDR3 runs 15 residues. CDR1 and CDR2 (germline): SGHDT, YYEEEE. This CDR3 reads CASSSVRRVNQPQHF. Here the CDR3 DNA reads TGTGCCAGCAGCTCCGTGAGGAGGGTGAATCAGCCCCAGCATTTT.

Comments on this clone: Germline is not matched at one junction end, which may reflect a read error. CDR3 region: CASSIDLGSGANGLTF. CDR3 nucleotides: TGTGCCAGTAGTATAGATTTGGGATCTGGGGCCAACGGCCTGACTTTC. V usage is TRBV19 and J usage is TRBJ2-6, with a tentative D call TRBD1 (5 bases). Germline CDR1 is LNHDA and CDR2 is SQIVND (reference sequence). The CDR3 runs to 16 residues. Full variable domain (rest looked up from reference TRBV19 and TRBJ2-6): DGGITQSPKYLFRKEGQNVTLSCEQNLNHDAMYWYRQDPGQGLRLIYYSQIVNDFQKGDIAEGYSVSREKKESFPLTVTSAQKNPTAFYLCASSIDLGSGANGLTFGAGSRLTVL.

CDR3 DNA: TGTGCCAGTAGGGAGGGCAGCCTTAGCAATCAGCCCCAGCATTTT. Translated: CASREGSLSNQPQHF. The V gene is TRBV19, the J gene TRBJ1-5; D remains unclear. The CDR3 is 15 residues long. Trimming shortened V by 6 bases and J by 0 bases, and 12 bases separated the two germline ends. The germline CDR1 and CDR2 sequences are LNHDA and SQIVND (reference sequence). The full variable domain, with the rest looked up from reference TRBV19 and TRBJ1-5, is DGGITQSPKYLFRKEGQNVTLSCEQNLNHDAMYWYRQDPGQGLRLIYYSQIVNDFQKGDIAEGYSVSREKKESFPLTVTSAQKNPTAFYLCASREGSLSNQPQHFGDGTRLSIL.

V and J are TRBV28 and TRBJ2-3, with 8 bases matching TRBD2. With 3 bases clipped from V and 5 bases from J, the junction kept 10 bases outside the gene matches. Germline CDR1 and CDR2: MDHEN and SYDVKM. The CDR3 is made up of 16 amino acids. CDR3 protein: CASSLRGTSTRDTQYF. CDR3 nucleotide sequence: TGTGCCAGCAGTTTGAGGGGGACTAGTACACGAGATACGCAGTATTTT.

V and J are TRBV4-1 and TRBJ2-3; 10 bases match TRBD2. Germline V CDR1 and CDR2: MGHRA, YSYEKL. This CDR3 comprises 16 residues. Trimming at V came to 8 bases and at J to 1 base, leaving 9 bases not matched to a gene. CDR3 in DNA: TGCGCCAGCGATCCGGATGGGACTAGCGGCACAGATACGCAGTATTTT. Protein sequence: CASDPDGTSGTDTQYF.

This clone showed up just a few times. Relative to the germline gene, one junction end is altered; a read error may explain this. The chain recombines TRBV5-6 with TRBJ2-6; the match to TRBD2 covers 8 bases. The CDR3 is 17 amino acids. The germline V gene has CDR1 SGHDT and CDR2 YYEEEE. The CDR3 sequence is CASSPRGGFDGANGLTF. The CDR3 region has the DNA TGTGCCAGCAGCCCCCGGGGGGGATTCGATGGGGCCAACGGCCTGACTTTC.

The V and J genes are TRBV19 and TRBJ1-1; 7 positions match TRBD1. This CDR3 region has 14 residues. Germline V lookup: CDR1 LNHDA, CDR2 SQIVND (reference sequence). V shed 8 bases, J shed 5 bases, and the junction held 11 bases outside the gene matches. The CDR3 loop is CASRKTGVGTEAFF. As DNA, the CDR3 is TGTGCCAGTCGCAAAACAGGGGTGGGAACTGAAGCTTTCTTT.

The chain carries TRBV6-5 and TRBJ2-2, with 8 nucleotides matching TRBD2. The CDR3 totals 14 residues. Trimming took 0 bases from V and 7 from J; bases not matched to a gene: 1. Germline V gives CDR1 MNHEY, CDR2 SVGAGI. CDR3 in amino acids: CASSYSAGVGELFF. The CDR3, as DNA: TGTGCCAGCAGTTACTCAGCGGGGGTCGGGGAGCTGTTTTTT.

V is TRBV18 and J is TRBJ1-1; no reliable D call. CDR1 and CDR2 from the germline V gene are KGHSH and LQKENI. Trimming removed 3 bases at V and 2 bases at J, with 10 bases between. The CDR3 sequence is 14 residues long. In DNA form, the CDR3 reads TGTGCCAGCTCACCGTTACAGTTAAACACTGAAGCTTTCTTT. This encodes CASSPLQLNTEAFF.

V and J are TRBV19 and TRBJ1-4, with 8 bases lining up with TRBD1. The CDR3 spans 14 residues. The germline CDR1 and CDR2 sequences are LNHDA and SQIVND (reference sequence). J was trimmed by 8 bases and V by 5 bases; bases with no gene match: 7. CDR3 nucleotide sequence: TGTGCCAGTAGTCTCGGACAGGGACGGGAAAAACTGTTTTTT. Its protein product is CASSLGQGREKLFF. Supplemented by reference TRBV19 and TRBJ1-4, the full variable domain reads DGGITQSPKYLFRKEGQNVTLSCEQNLNHDAMYWYRQDPGQGLRLIYYSQIVNDFQKGDIAEGYSVSREKKESFPLTVTSAQKNPTAFYLCASSLGQGREKLFFGSGTQLSVL.

This sequence joins TRBV29-1 and TRBJ1-2, with TRBD1 matching 8 bases. In germline, CDR1 is SQVTM, CDR2 ANQGSEA. V dropped 4 bases and J dropped 2; count of bases not matched to a gene: 6. CDR3 length equals 14 residues. CDR3 in DNA: TGCAGCGTTGCCGCAGGGGGCATGAACTATGGCTACACCTTC. Translated, it gives CSVAAGGMNYGYTF. Based on the CDR3 plus reference TRBV29-1 and TRBJ1-2, the full variable domain is SAVISQKPSRDICQRGTSLTIQCQVDSQVTMMFWYRQQPGQSLTLIATANQGSEATYESGFVIDKFPISRPNLTFSTLTVSNMSPEDSSIYLCSVAAGGMNYGYTFGSGTRLTVV.

The chain couples TRBV5-1 to TRBJ2-7, with D uncertain. Germline loops: CDR1 SGHRS, CDR2 YFSETQ. The CDR3 has 14 residues. V lost 0 bases and J 2 bases, leaving 9 bases between the germline ends. CDR3 DNA sequence: TGCGCCAGCAGCTTGGGGCAGGTTCCCTACGAGCAGTACTTC. Amino acid sequence: CASSLGQVPYEQYF.

The chain recombines TRBV11-2 with TRBJ2-4; 10 bases are shared with TRBD1. This CDR3 has 19 residues. The trim removed 4 bases at V and 7 bases at J, leaving 19 bases unmatched. CDR1 is SGHAT, CDR2 FQNNGV, per germline. The CDR3 reads CASSSIGRDRGFFRNIQYF. DNA for the CDR3: TGTGCCAGCAGCTCGATTGGCAGGGACAGGGGATTCTTTAGGAACATTCAGTACTTC.

The V call is TRBV7-9, the J call TRBJ1-1; TRBD1 might be the D (5 bases). The CDR3 has 13 residues. Germline CDR1 reads SEHNR; CDR2 reads FQNEAQ (reference sequence). Trimming stripped 6 bases from V and 7 bases from J, with 15 bases between. The CDR3 region has the DNA TGTGCCAGCAGTCTGCTATTAGGGGTTGAAGCTTTCTTT. The encoded protein is CASSLLLGVEAFF. The whole variable domain, remainder taken from reference TRBV7-9 and TRBJ1-1, is DTGVSQNPRHKITKRGQNVTFRCDPISEHNRLYWYRQTLGQGPEFLTYFQNEAQLEKSRLLSDRFSAERPKGSFSTLEIQRTEQGDSAMYLCASSLLLGVEAFFGQGTRLTVV.

The chain carries TRBV14 and TRBJ1-4, with unresolved D. From germline, CDR1 is SGHDN and CDR2 FVKESK. V was shortened by 3 bases and J by 3 bases, with 14 bases between the two germline ends. The CDR3 is 16 residues long. The CDR3 region is CASSQLLEDANEKLFF. DNA for the CDR3: TGTGCCAGCAGCCAGTTATTGGAGGACGCTAATGAAAAACTGTTTTTT.

This chain joins TRBV6-6 and TRBJ2-1; D not certain. Trimming pared 4 bases from V and 4 bases from J, leaving 11 bases between. The CDR3 is made up of 14 amino acids. Germline lookup yields CDR1 MNHNY and CDR2 SVGAGI (reference sequence). For the CDR3, the DNA is TGTGCCAGCAGTTCCCCCGACACTTACAATGAGCAGTTCTTC. It translates to CASSSPDTYNEQFF.

The genes are TRBV7-8 and TRBJ2-5; D remains ambiguous. The ends were cut back, 1 base at V and 5 bases at J, with 17 bases in the middle. In germline, CDR1 is SGHVS, CDR2 FQNEAQ. The CDR3 length is 16 residues. CDR3 DNA sequence: TGTGCCAGCAGCTTAGTCCCCCCCGGTTTCCGGGAGACCCAGTACTTC. It specifies CASSLVPPGFRETQYF.

The J gene is TRBJ1-2, the V gene TRBV25-1; no reliable D call. V dropped 1 base and J dropped 4 bases, with 7 bases sitting between them. Looked up from germline, CDR1 is MGHDK and CDR2 is SYGVNS. This CDR3 is built from 13 residues. The CDR3 sequence: CASSESGFYGYTF. As DNA, the CDR3 is TGTGCCAGCAGTGAATCGGGGTTCTATGGCTACACCTTC.

Written as DNA, the CDR3 is TGCAGCATTCGACAGGGGAATGGCTACACCTTC. It is translated as CSIRQGNGYTF. This rearrangement joins TRBV29-1 to TRBJ1-2, with 8 bases lining up with TRBD1. The CDR3 covers 11 residues. Looked up from germline, CDR1 is SQVTM and CDR2 is ANQGSEA. Unmatched junction bases numbered 5, after V lost 8 bases and J lost 6 bases. Using reference TRBV29-1 and TRBJ1-2 for the parts outside the CDR3, the full variable domain is SAVISQKPSRDICQRGTSLTIQCQVDSQVTMMFWYRQQPGQSLTLIATANQGSEATYESGFVIDKFPISRPNLTFSTLTVSNMSPEDSSIYLCSIRQGNGYTFGSGTRLTVV.